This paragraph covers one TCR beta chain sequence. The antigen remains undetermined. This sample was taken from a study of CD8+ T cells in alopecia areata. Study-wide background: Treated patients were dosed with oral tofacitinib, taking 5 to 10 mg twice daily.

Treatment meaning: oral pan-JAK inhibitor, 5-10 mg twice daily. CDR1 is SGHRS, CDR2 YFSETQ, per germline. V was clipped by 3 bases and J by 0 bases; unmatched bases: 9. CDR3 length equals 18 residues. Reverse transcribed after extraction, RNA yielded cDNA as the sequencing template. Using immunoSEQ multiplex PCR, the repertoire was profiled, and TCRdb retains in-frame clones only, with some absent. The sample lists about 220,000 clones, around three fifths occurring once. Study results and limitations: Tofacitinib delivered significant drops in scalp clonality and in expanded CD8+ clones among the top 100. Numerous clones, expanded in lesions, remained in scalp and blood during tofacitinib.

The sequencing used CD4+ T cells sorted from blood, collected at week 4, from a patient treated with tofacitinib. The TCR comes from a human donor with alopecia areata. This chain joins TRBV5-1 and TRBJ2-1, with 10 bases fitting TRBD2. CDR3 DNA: TGCGCCAGCAGCTGGAGTTTTACTAGCGGGGACTCCTACAATGAGCAGTTCTTC. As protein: CASSWSFTSGDSYNEQFF.